These 29 T cell receptor beta chains originate from one sample sequenced in a study of metastatic and nonmetastatic thyroid tumors. Thyroid surgery was preceded by no treatment in any patient. TCRdb re-called clones via MiXCR from the PCR reads. The data hold under 30,000 clones, with under 25% observed a single time. Material for sequencing was blood. The receptors here all came from a female donor with papillary thyroid cancer or a benign thyroid nodule (not recorded which). Some clones in this sample may be carry-over from other donors' samples.

CDR3 in amino acids: CASNSPDRVGVYTF. The CDR3 coding sequence is TGTGCCAGCAACTCCCCGGACAGGGTAGGGGTCTACACCTTC. V usage is TRBV6-1 and J usage is TRBJ1-2; 8 bases are shared with TRBD1. The CDR3 loop spans 14 amino acids. J was trimmed by 10 bases and V by 7 bases; bases with no gene match: 14. CDR1 is MNHNS, CDR2 SASEGT, per germline.

As regards this clone: A much larger clone differs by one base, so this may be a read error. The same CDR3 can be traced to other DNA sequences in this sample. The chain has TRBV30 and TRBJ2-1, with D perhaps being TRBD1 or TRBD2 (5 bases each). The CDR3 contains 13 residues. Looked up from germline, CDR1 is GTSNPN and CDR2 is SVGIG (reference sequence). The CDR3 protein is CAWSRDGYNEQLF. The CDR3, as DNA: TGTGCCTGGAGCCGGGACGGCTACAATGAACAGCTCTTC.

This clone was observed many times. The chain combines TRBV18 with TRBJ1-1; D remains unclear. Trimming left V 3 bases short and J 1 base short, with 12 bases between. The V gene's germline CDR1 is KGHSH and CDR2 LQKENI. The CDR3 consists of 15 residues. CDR3 nucleotide sequence: TGTGCCAGCTCACCCAGGATTAGCCGGAACACTGAAGCTTTCTTT. Protein product: CASSPRISRNTEAFF.

This clone was counted many times. The chain carries TRBV6-1 and TRBJ2-3; D unclear. Per germline, CDR1 MNHNS and CDR2 SASEGT. The CDR3 sequence is 14 residues long. V was shortened by 10 bases and J by 6 bases, with 20 bases between the two germline ends. CDR3 loop: CATRRVTSDDTQYF. CDR3 nucleotides: TGTGCCACTAGAAGGGTCACATCCGACGATACGCAGTATTTT.

This clone was counted many times. Given a much more abundant clone one base away, this may be a read error. It is likely a read error, because the conserved phenylalanine at the end of the CDR3 is missing. The chain joins TRBV13 to TRBJ1-2; unclear D gene. V was shortened by 2 bases and J by 6 bases, with 7 bases between the two germline ends. The CDR3 has 12 amino acids. Germline lookup yields CDR1 PRHDT and CDR2 FYEKMQ (reference sequence). The CDR3 reads CASSLSGNGYTL. CDR3 sequence (DNA): TGTGCCAGCAGCTTATCCGGTAATGGCTACACCCTC.

This clone was counted ten times or more. This chain connects TRBV20-1 to TRBJ2-7; 9 nucleotides line up with TRBD1. Trimming at V came to 5 bases and at J to 4 bases, leaving 6 bases not matched to a gene. The CDR3 extends over 13 amino acids. Per the germline V gene, CDR1 is DFQATT and CDR2 is SNEGSKA (reference sequence). The CDR3 DNA reads as TGCAGTGCTGCCCGGGACAGGGAGTACGAGCAGTACTTC. As protein: CSAARDREYEQYF.

This clone was found many times. The chain uses TRBV28 and TRBJ2-4, with D unresolved. Germline lookup yields CDR1 MDHEN and CDR2 SYDVKM. CDR3 size: 11 residues. V lost 6 bases and J lost 6, with 6 bases in between. CDR3 in amino acids: CASSPSNIQYF. DNA of the CDR3: TGTGCCAGCAGCCCGTCAAACATTCAGTACTTC.

As for this clone: The junction departs from the called germline gene at one end, perhaps through a read error. The V and J genes are TRBV4-2 and TRBJ1-4, with 10 nucleotides matching TRBD1. Germline V gene lookup returns CDR1 LGHNA and CDR2 YNFKEQ. This CDR3 has 20 amino acids. The CDR3 nucleotides are TGTGGCAGCAGCCAAGGGCCGCTCTCGACAGGGGGCTCAGGTAATGAAAAACTGTTTTTT. Amino acids: CGSSQGPLSTGGSGNEKLFF.

This clone came up many times. The V call is TRBV12-3 or TRBV12-4, the J call TRBJ2-3; 7 nucleotides align to TRBD2. Unmatched junction bases numbered 6, after V lost 5 bases and J lost 7 bases. The CDR3 has 13 amino acids. This CDR3 reads CASSRGVTNTQYF. The CDR3 DNA sequence: TGTGCCAGCAGTCGGGGGGTCACGAATACGCAGTATTTT.

The genes are TRBV20-1 and TRBJ1-2; D not resolved. The V end was cut by 2 bases, the J end by 2 bases, with 9 bases between. This CDR3 comprises 13 residues. Germline V lookup: CDR1 DFQATT, CDR2 SNEGSKA (reference sequence). The CDR3 region is CSARQVMNYGYTF. In DNA form, the CDR3 reads TGCAGTGCTAGACAAGTGATGAACTATGGCTACACCTTC.

As for this clone: Germline is not matched at one junction end, which may reflect a read error. The rearrangement joins TRBV6-4 to TRBJ2-3; possibly TRBD1 for D (5 bases). Germline-derived CDR1 and CDR2 are MRHNA and SNTAGT. CDR3 length: 16 amino acids. CDR3 amino acids: CARSNDSYSGAYTQYF. The CDR3, as DNA: TGTGCCCGCAGTAACGACAGTTACTCTGGTGCATATACGCAGTATTTT.

By proportion, this clone is medium-sized (0.01 to 0.1%). This chain links TRBV6-2 or TRBV6-3 with TRBJ1-2; possible D gene TRBD1, 5 bases. V lost 2 bases and J lost 4, with 14 bases in between. The CDR3 is 15 amino acids. The germline CDR1 and CDR2 sequences are MNHEY and SVGEGT. CDR3 DNA: TGTGCCAGCAGTTACAATTGGTGGCAGGGCTATGGCTACACCTTC. It is translated as CASSYNWWQGYGYTF.

This clone was recorded only once. The chain couples TRBV4-2 to TRBJ2-5; 10 bases line up with TRBD2. Germline values: CDR1 LGHNA, CDR2 YNFKEQ. Trimming removed 6 bases from V and 5 bases from J; junction bases left unmatched: 9. CDR3 length equals 15 residues. CDR3 sequence reads: CASSFIAGGRETQYF. The DNA for the CDR3 is TGTGCCAGCAGTTTTATAGCGGGAGGAAGGGAGACCCAGTACTTC.

Ten or more counts support this clone. The V call is TRBV6-1, the J call TRBJ1-5, with TRBD1 identical over 9 bases. J was trimmed by 3 bases and V by 6 bases; bases with no gene match: 6. This CDR3 comprises 15 residues. CDR1 is MNHNS and CDR2 is SASEGT in the germline V gene. CDR3 residues: CASRETGGNNQPQHF. As DNA, the CDR3 is TGTGCCAGCAGAGAGACAGGGGGAAACAATCAGCCCCAGCATTTT.

This clone was recorded at least ten times. This chain joins TRBV5-1 and TRBJ1-5, with TRBD1 matching over 8 bases. This CDR3 region has 20 residues. V trimming: 3 bases; J trimming: 1 base; junction bases outside the gene matches: 18. Germline V gene lookup returns CDR1 SGHRS and CDR2 YFSETQ. The CDR3 nucleotides are TGCGCCAGCAGCTGGACCAAGGGACAGGCTCGAGCTGGGAGCAATCAGCCCCAGCATTTT. It codes for CASSWTKGQARAGSNQPQHF.

This clone was detected many times. The sample has other DNA sequences that encode this CDR3 too. CDR3 sequence (DNA): TGTGCCAGTAGCACAACGGACAATTCACCCCTCCACTTT. Amino acids: CASSTTDNSPLHF. The chain is built from TRBV3-1 and TRBJ1-6; D uncertain. Germline V gives CDR1 LGHDT, CDR2 YNNKEL (reference sequence). The CDR3 is made up of 13 amino acids. V was shortened by 9 bases and J by 7 bases, with 13 bases between the two germline ends.

The chain's CDR3 is CVRSPGQGGETQYF. The CDR3 DNA reads as TGTGTCAGAAGCCCCGGACAGGGAGGAGAGACCCAGTACTTC. This chain joins TRBV7-3 and TRBJ2-5; 8 bases match TRBD1. This CDR3 has 14 amino acids. Germline CDR1 reads SGHTA; CDR2 reads FQGTGA.

This clone was detected ten times or more. The chain carries TRBV25-1 and TRBJ2-2, with a weak D call TRBD1 (5 bases). This CDR3 contains 14 residues. Per the germline V gene, CDR1 is MGHDK and CDR2 is SYGVNS. V dropped 6 bases and J dropped 5 bases, with 13 bases sitting between them. Here the CDR3 reads CASRDRLETGELFF. CDR3 in DNA: TGTGCCAGCAGAGACAGATTAGAAACCGGGGAGCTGTTTTTT.

The chain has TRBV11-2 and TRBJ2-7; TRBD2 might be the D (5 bases). V was clipped by 7 bases and J by 0 bases, with 16 bases between them. The CDR3 is 15 amino acids. Germline CDR1 SGHAT, CDR2 FQNNGV. The CDR3 region has the DNA TGTGCCAGCACCTCTAGAGGGTCTGGCTCCTACGAGCAGTACTTC. Residues: CASTSRGSGSYEQYF.

This clone was observed many times. The genes are TRBV11-2 and TRBJ2-3, with D maybe TRBD2 (5 bases). CDR1 and CDR2 (germline): SGHAT, FQNNGV. The CDR3 runs to 17 residues. Trimming shortened V by 5 bases and J by 3 bases, and 21 bases separated the two germline ends. CDR3 protein: CASSPTDGLAKTDTQYF. DNA for the CDR3: TGTGCCAGCAGCCCTACGGACGGGCTAGCAAAGACAGATACGCAGTATTTT.

Ten or more counts support this clone. One end of the junction fails to match germline, which may point to a read error. This chain links TRBV18 with TRBJ2-1, with D tentatively TRBD2 (6 bases). CDR3 length: 17 amino acids. The germline CDR1 and CDR2 sequences are KGHSH and LQKENI. The CDR3 coding sequence is TGTGCCAGCTCACCTTTCGTAGCGGAATCCTCGTACAGTGAGCAGTTCTTC. Its translation: CASSPFVAESSYSEQFF.

This clone was recorded at least ten times. The V call is TRBV7-9, the J call TRBJ2-6; no clear D. V gave up 2 bases and J gave up 0 bases, with 5 bases separating them. Germline V gene data show CDR1 as SEHNR and CDR2 as FQNEAQ (reference sequence). The CDR3 has 15 residues. The CDR3 reads CASSLPSSGANVLTF. CDR3 DNA: TGTGCCAGCAGCTTACCCAGCTCTGGGGCCAACGTCCTGACTTTC.

This clone was picked up many times. This chain uses TRBV30 with TRBJ2-1; D is undetermined. This CDR3 has 8 amino acids. Trimming took 5 bases from V and 15 from J, leaving 8 bases between them. Germline CDR1 and CDR2: GTSNPN and SVGIG (reference sequence). This chain's CDR3 is CAWGLGFF. CDR3 nucleotide sequence: TGTGCCTGGGGTCTGGGGTTCTTC.

In this sample, this clone turned up many times. The chain carries TRBV15 and TRBJ2-1, with 14 bases fitting TRBD2. V was clipped by 5 bases and J by 5 bases; unmatched bases: 11. The CDR3 is 18 amino acids. CDR1 is LNHNV, CDR2 YYDKDF, per germline (reference sequence). The CDR3 loop reads CATSGLTSGRASDNEQFF. The CDR3 nucleotides read TGTGCCACCAGCGGGTTGACTAGCGGGAGGGCCTCGGACAATGAGCAGTTCTTC.

This clone was observed at least ten times. The genes are TRBV25-1 and TRBJ2-5; 8 positions agree with TRBD1. CDR3 length: 17 amino acids. Germline V lookup: CDR1 MGHDK, CDR2 SYGVNS. Trimming removed 4 bases from V and 0 bases from J; junction bases left unmatched: 10. The CDR3 reads CASSATGVQSYQETQYF. CDR3 in DNA: TGTGCCAGCAGTGCGACAGGGGTCCAGTCGTACCAAGAGACCCAGTACTTC.

This clone is classed as medium-sized. This chain uses TRBV6-1 with TRBJ2-7, with unresolved D. The CDR3 sequence is 12 residues long. V lost 7 bases and J 5 bases, leaving 12 bases between the germline ends. Germline values: CDR1 MNHNS, CDR2 SASEGT. The CDR3 DNA reads TGTGCCAGCACCAATAGCTGGGACGAGCAGTACTTC. Translating it yields CASTNSWDEQYF.

This clone was seen many times. The chain employs TRBV19 and TRBJ2-3; D is ambiguous. CDR1 and CDR2 from the germline V gene are LNHDA and SQIVND (reference sequence). The CDR3 is made up of 14 amino acids. V shed 4 bases and J shed 5 bases, with 13 bases lying between them. CDR3 sequence reads: CASSNLVDRDTQYF. The CDR3 DNA is TGTGCCAGTAGTAACCTCGTCGATAGAGATACGCAGTATTTT. The full variable domain, its missing parts supplied by reference TRBV19 and TRBJ2-3, is DGGITQSPKYLFRKEGQNVTLSCEQNLNHDAMYWYRQDPGQGLRLIYYSQIVNDFQKGDIAEGYSVSREKKESFPLTVTSAQKNPTAFYLCASSNLVDRDTQYFGPGTRLTVL.

This clone was picked up many times. CDR3: CASRPAGVETQYF. CDR3 sequence (DNA): TGTGCCAGTAGGCCAGCGGGAGTGGAGACCCAGTACTTC. The rearrangement joins TRBV19 to TRBJ2-5; 8 positions match TRBD2. V trimming: 6 bases; J trimming: 5 bases; junction bases outside the gene matches: 5. Germline lookup yields CDR1 LNHDA and CDR2 SQIVND (reference sequence). CDR3 size: 13 residues. Supplemented by reference TRBV19 and TRBJ2-5, the full variable domain reads DGGITQSPKYLFRKEGQNVTLSCEQNLNHDAMYWYRQDPGQGLRLIYYSQIVNDFQKGDIAEGYSVSREKKESFPLTVTSAQKNPTAFYLCASRPAGVETQYFGPGTRLLVL.

This clone has ten or more counts. This may be a read error: a much more frequent sequence differs by one nucleotide. The chain links TRBV30 to TRBJ1-2, with D maybe TRBD1 (5 bases). CDR1 is GTSNPN, CDR2 SVGIG, per germline (reference sequence). The CDR3 consists of 13 residues. The CDR3 spells CAWSLDSRYGCTF. CDR3 bases: TGTGCCTGGAGTTTAGACAGTCGCTATGGCTGCACCTTC.